Detailed here is one T cell receptor (beta chain). There is no known antigen for this receptor. No per-base quality is available; no much larger clone lies one base away. The data are from a study of OX40 agonist ivuxolimab in advanced cancers. About the full investigation: Ivuxolimab was an agonistic, fully human IgG2 monoclonal antibody directed against OX40 (CD134), a costimulatory receptor. Among the approximately 54 dose-escalation patients, 19 had hepatocellular carcinoma, 15 melanoma, 9 renal cell carcinoma and 9 head and neck cancer. Three dose-escalation patients achieved partial responses, one with hepatocellular carcinoma and two with cutaneous melanoma. Intravenous ivuxolimab was administered to patients every 2 weeks at six dose levels: 0.01, 0.1, 0.3, 1.5, 3 and 10 mg/kg. The monotherapy dose-escalation portion (N ≈ 57 patients) of the phase I ivuxolimab trial is reported in the paper. A male proportion of around 83% and a mean age of approximately 61 years, ranging from about 23 to 79, were recorded for the dose-escalation cohort. Prior anti-PD-1, anti-PD-L1 or anti-CTLA-4 therapy was permitted, and about two fifths of dose-escalation patients had received checkpoint inhibitors. Peripheral TCRbeta sequencing was intended to test whether TCR sequence diversity was altered and clonal T-cell expansion was caused by ivuxolimab.

To sequence the TCRbeta CDR3 region, genomic DNA was isolated from the sorted cells. The immunoSEQ Assay was used for sequencing of TCRbeta CDR3 regions. Not all clones reach the TCRdb copy of this immuneACCESS table, which keeps in-frame sequences only. Checked studies attribute under half of the gap to unresolved V genes and leave the rest unexplained. The sample data list under 65,000 clones, and approximately 90% of these were observed just once. Almost 0.45% of the sample lies in the top ten. Patients with autoimmune disease history or receiving systemic immunosuppression were excluded from the trial. Peripheral blood for TCR sequencing was collected from all dose cohorts at baseline, on cycle 4 day 1, and on cycle 7 day 1. The samples were drawn from a first-in-human, open-label, multicenter phase I dose-escalation trial of ivuxolimab. Adults with locally advanced or metastatic melanoma, renal cell, hepatocellular, or head and neck squamous cell carcinoma were enrolled in the trial. Before TCR sequencing, CD4+ T cells and CD8+ T cells were sorted from peripheral blood as separate populations.

The V and J ends are trimmed by 1 base and 6 bases, leaving 12 bases between them. Based on the germline V gene, the CDR1 and CDR2 sequences are SGHTA and FQGNSA. The CDR3 runs 15 amino acids, cysteine and phenylalanine included. Kept here is only the CDR3 DNA, which spans 45 bases and is read in frame from base 1. Summary of the overall study and its limitations: The antigen specificity of the clonally expanded peripheral T cells was not determined. At doses of 0.1 to 3.0 mg/kg, clonal expansion of both CD4+ and CD8+ T cells in blood was seen between baseline and week 6. In partial responders in the 0.1-3.0 mg/kg groups, normalized peripheral clonal expansion was found to be among the lowest, especially among CD8+ T cells. Low levels of normalized T-cell clonal expansion were also seen in some patients who did not respond. On average, CD8+ T cells showed more expanded clones than CD4+ T cells after ivuxolimab.

The sequence was obtained from an adult with an advanced solid tumor such as melanoma, head and neck, liver or kidney cancer. The chain is encoded by TRBV7-2 joined to TRBJ2-2; the D segment may tentatively be TRBD1 or TRBD2, each giving 5 matched bases. The sequencing here drew on CD4+ or CD8+ T cells sorted from blood, taken in a trial of the OX40 agonist ivuxolimab. The bases are TGTGCCAGCAGCTTAGAGGGGAGATTAGCCGGGGAGCTGTTTTTT. Translated, it reads CASSLEGRLAGELFF.